Given below is one T cell receptor (beta chain) in context. The antigen is unknown. Researchers report immunoSEQ v3.0 was run at survey level. Clones were read by immunoSEQ multiplex PCR, and TCRdb kept only the in-frame ones, dropping some. The table includes tens of thousands of clones, more than 65% detected once. The entry originates in a study of long-term antiretroviral therapy in people with HIV. General observations from the study: Transplant donor controls retained higher diversity, though diversity increased after ART.

CDR1 and CDR2 (germline): MRHNA, SNTAGT. V lost 5 bases and J lost 6, with 6 bases in between. The CDR3 covers 11 residues. Specimen: unsorted PBMCs, collected at the start of antiretroviral therapy. The V and J genes are TRBV6-4 and TRBJ2-3, with D unclear. The receptor was isolated from a man aged 45-60 years with HIV. The CDR3 is CASSQGDTQYF. CDR3 sequence (DNA): TGTGCCAGCAGTCAAGGGGATACGCAGTATTTT.